The T cell receptor (beta chain) described here comes from a study of cytomegalovirus exposure and HLA in healthy donors (TCRdb year 2017). A note on the overall study: In an earlier analysis of roughly 500 of the donors, approximately 260 Gb of sequence data and 90 million to 130 million unique TCR beta sequences from 150 million to 200 million T cells were reported. An early release that covered more than 550 HLA-typed donors contained 300 to 350 gigabases of sequencing data and 80 million or so unique TCR sequences. The genetic ancestry cluster associated with self-reported Caucasian donors included 65% to 90% of the 398 genotyped donors. The aim of the study was to test whether cataloging public T cell receptors could identify signatures of past pathogen exposure. Using immunosequencing, the study profiled T cell repertoires from some 670 subjects and related those repertoires to cytomegalovirus serostatus. Along with the approximately 650-subject first cohort, a separate validation cohort of more than 90 different subjects was used. To predict cytomegalovirus infection status, the study brought together high-throughput TCR immunosequencing, statistical association of individual TCRs with disease status, and machine learning. A later analysis re-analyzed previously published TCR beta repertoires from 550 to 700 donors and added high-resolution HLA genotyping to study TCR occurrence patterns. Rather than drawing on any new phenotypic data, the later analysis identified candidate immune exposures from TCR beta sequences and the way those sequences occurred across donors. An earlier analysis of 587 of the donors used high-throughput TCR beta sequencing to judge whether each TCR beta V gene segment behaved as functional or pseudogenic. Donor age, sex, ethnicity and CMV serostatus were compiled together with the repertoire data. A later genetic analysis used genome-wide SNP genotypes for about 60% of the roughly 670 donors, treating that subset as a discovery cohort. Every discovery cohort repertoire had been produced on one sequencing platform. Both class I and class II loci were covered by HLA typing, at four-digit resolution. The number of typed donors differed by locus: about 629-630 for A, B, C, DRB1 and DQB1; some 500 for DQA1; 606 for DPA1; and roughly 470 for DPB1. Roughly five DR-DQ haplotypes were handled as single units for association and clustering because linkage in the cohort was strong. Among approximately 370 genotyped donors of the cohort, an average of about 220,000 unique TCR beta nucleotide sequences was sequenced per donor, of which about 20% were non-productive. Results and caveats for the whole study, not just this receptor: The earlier analysis of 587 of the donors excluded 15 to 20 rarely observed V segments, including chromosome 9 orphons, because counts were too low. The authors suggested that the approach could potentially be generalized to other disease states and immunological phenotypes. In a later analysis, TCR association rates were found to vary across HLA loci, with the most associated TCRs seen for DRB1 alleles and the fewest for HLA-C alleles. Across donors, most TCR sequences were observed very rarely, whereas some public TCRs were present in many individuals. The classifier was reported to diagnose cytomegalovirus status with high specificity and sensitivity in both the original and validation cohorts. Presence/absence analyses assumed roughly uniform sequencing depth across donors, an assumption that may not hold. Correlated functional status among segregating V segments might be attributable to linkage disequilibrium, but an unknown experimental factor could not be ruled out. Most CMV-associated TCR beta chains appeared to be HLA-restricted in a later analysis, and the HLA associations seemed to be driven largely by CMV exposure. Only TCR beta chains were sequenced in this cohort, and the absence of alpha or paired-chain data limited detectable features. In an earlier analysis of more than 450 of the donors, most TCR beta V segments were observed in productive rearrangements about 87% or about 30% of the time, broadly matching IMGT annotations. A few of the identified cytomegalovirus-associated TCR beta chains were confirmed in vitro to be specific for cytomegalovirus antigens. Some IMGT-functional V segments, including TRBV6-2 and TRBV6-3, could not be distinguished by the 87-base-pair reads and were therefore excluded. A later genetic analysis associated a missense DCLRE1C variant with V-gene and J-gene trimming of TCR beta chains, and an independent cohort replicated the association. Assigning TCR associations to individual alleles was difficult when HLA alleles, especially DR and DQ, strongly co-occurred. Specific HLA alleles were associated with 15,000 to 20,000 TCR beta sequences at a false discovery rate of 0.05 in a later analysis. In a later analysis, HLA-associated TCR beta chains were found to be more clonally expanded and to have lower generation probabilities than equally common non-associated chains. A cluster of highly shared sequence variants was judged likely to represent a technical artifact of the sequencing pipeline. Because HLA typing was unavailable for some donors at each locus, only the typed subset was used in association tests. According to a later genetic analysis, donors in an Asian-associated ancestry cluster had fewer N-insertions in productive TCRs than the approximately 630-donor mean. A later analysis reported that several top co-occurrence clusters appeared linked to parvovirus B19, influenza, CMV and Epstein-Barr virus. For the cohort, immune exposure information was limited to CMV serostatus. A further reported finding was that TCR beta sequences accurately predicted the HLA-A and HLA-B alleles for most subjects in the first cohort. A total of roughly 160 TCR beta chains were listed by the study as associated with cytomegalovirus.

The cohort comprised several hundred healthy bone marrow donors. All cohort members were sampled while nominally healthy, although unrecorded immune exposures were likely present. The donor tested CMV seropositive, placing the donor among the 250 to 300 seropositive members of the cohort. A peripheral blood sample was provided by each donor, and peripheral blood mononuclear cells were used for TCR beta sequencing. The Qiagen DNeasy Blood Extraction Kit was used to extract genomic DNA from the blood cell samples. The CDR3 covers 16 residues, taking in both the cysteine and the phenylalanine. The DNA shown is the 48-base CDR3, in frame from base 1. Trimming takes 1 base off V and 5 bases off J; junction bases not matched to a gene: 6. Via the germline V gene, CDR1 is SGHRS and CDR2 YFSETQ. Receptor libraries were prepared by the immunoSEQ multiplex PCR assay. A mixture of 60 forward primers for TCR Vbeta segments and 13 reverse primers for TCR Jbeta segments was used in the multiplex PCR. The CDR3 region of rearranged TCR beta genes was amplified from genomic DNA with a multiplex PCR assay. On the Illumina HiSeq System, the amplified TCR beta libraries were sequenced as 87-base-pair reads. Concerning the study's data processing: Across the 670 or so repertoires, a later analysis counted 80 million or so unique TCR beta chains, roughly 11 million of which were shared by at least two donors. A nearest-neighbor algorithm error-corrected the raw reads and collapsed the reads into unique sequences, merging closely related sequences to remove PCR and sequencing errors. Alignment of CDR3 sequences to IMGT reference sequences was used to assign V, D and J gene segments. Each retained sequence needed at least a six-nucleotide match to both a V gene segment and a J gene segment. Rearrangements were called productive when the CDR3 lacked stop codons and stayed in frame with V and J; all others were non-productive. Following IMGT convention, CDR3 was defined as the stretch from the second conserved V-encoded cysteine up to the conserved J-encoded phenylalanine. In an earlier analysis of around 570 of the donors, sequences lacking an unambiguous match to a single V gene segment were excluded. An earlier analysis of approximately 590 of the donors classified V segments as functional when productive rearrangements were above 56.7% and as segregating when the standard deviation between donors was above 5%. A statistical classification framework was built for diagnosing cytomegalovirus status from the catalog of TCR beta chain sequences. In a later analysis, TCR nucleotide sequences were compared against IMGT/GENE-DB human TR gene sequences so that V and J genes could be assigned. Using the TCRdist pipeline, a later analysis assigned CDR3 sequences along with most-parsimonious VDJ recombination scenarios. A later analysis defined each TCR beta chain by its CDR3 amino acid sequence plus V-gene family, and excluded reads lacking a unique V-gene family. As a way to deal with suspected cross-contamination and a sequencing artifact, a later analysis dropped 640 or so nucleotide sequences that were highly shared and had low generation probability. For each public chain, a later analysis derived a clonal expansion index from normalized ranks of inferred template counts within each repertoire. In a later analysis, generation probabilities were computed with a VDJ recombination model fitted to out-of-frame rearrangements, and the resulting probabilities were checked against IGoR. In a later analysis, TCR-TCR, TCR-HLA and TCR-CMV co-occurrence was scored with hypergeometric tests, and a repertoire-size bias correction was applied to TCR pairs. A later analysis estimated false discovery rates by permuting HLA or CMV assignments 20 times. In a later analysis, co-occurring TCRs were grouped using DBSCAN, and TCRdist sequence similarity was added for clustering within HLA-allele-positive subsets. For co-occurrence clustering, repertoires with fewer than 30,000 or more than 120,000 public chains were excluded, along with 5 or 6 repertoires with anomalous nucleotide sharing. Imported from immuneACCESS, the table was reduced by TCRdb to in-frame sequences with V and J called. These copies leave out some clones; in studies compared against another copy, an unresolved V gene accounts for under half, and the cause of the remainder is not known. From that table come the V and J calls and clone size; the DNA was used to work out D and trimming. The sample table shows under 200,000 clones, and over 9.5% are seen once. Of the sample, 7.5% to 10% is held by the ten largest clones.

Comment on this clone: The antigen this receptor binds is unknown. The sample holds no much larger clone one base away, and base qualities are not on file.

Sequencing input: PBMCs. The sequence came from a man aged 45-65 years in good health and CMV-seropositive. The chain employs TRBV5-1 and TRBJ2-5; TRBD2 lines up with 12 middle nucleotides. The CDR3 region reads CASSLSSGGARETQYF. The nucleotide sequence reads as follows: TGCGCCAGCAGCTTGTCTAGCGGGGGGGCCAGGGAGACCCAGTACTTC.